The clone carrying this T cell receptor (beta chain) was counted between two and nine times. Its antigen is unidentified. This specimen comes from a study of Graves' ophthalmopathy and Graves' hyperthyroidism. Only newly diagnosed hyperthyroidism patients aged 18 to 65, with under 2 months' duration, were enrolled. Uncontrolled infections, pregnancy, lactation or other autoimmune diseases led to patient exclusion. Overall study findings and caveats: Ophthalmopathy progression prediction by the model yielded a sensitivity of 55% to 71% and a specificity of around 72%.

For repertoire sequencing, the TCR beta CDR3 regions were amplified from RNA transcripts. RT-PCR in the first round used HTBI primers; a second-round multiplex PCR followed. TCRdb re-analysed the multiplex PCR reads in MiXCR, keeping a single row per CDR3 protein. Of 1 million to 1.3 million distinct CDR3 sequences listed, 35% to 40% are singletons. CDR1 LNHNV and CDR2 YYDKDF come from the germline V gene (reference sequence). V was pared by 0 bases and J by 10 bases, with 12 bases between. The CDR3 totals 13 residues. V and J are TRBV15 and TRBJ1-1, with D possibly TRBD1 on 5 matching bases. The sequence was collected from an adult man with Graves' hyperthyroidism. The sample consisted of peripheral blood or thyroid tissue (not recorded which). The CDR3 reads CATSRDPGERAFF. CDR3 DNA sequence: TGTGCCACCAGCAGAGATCCGGGGGAGCGAGCTTTCTTT.